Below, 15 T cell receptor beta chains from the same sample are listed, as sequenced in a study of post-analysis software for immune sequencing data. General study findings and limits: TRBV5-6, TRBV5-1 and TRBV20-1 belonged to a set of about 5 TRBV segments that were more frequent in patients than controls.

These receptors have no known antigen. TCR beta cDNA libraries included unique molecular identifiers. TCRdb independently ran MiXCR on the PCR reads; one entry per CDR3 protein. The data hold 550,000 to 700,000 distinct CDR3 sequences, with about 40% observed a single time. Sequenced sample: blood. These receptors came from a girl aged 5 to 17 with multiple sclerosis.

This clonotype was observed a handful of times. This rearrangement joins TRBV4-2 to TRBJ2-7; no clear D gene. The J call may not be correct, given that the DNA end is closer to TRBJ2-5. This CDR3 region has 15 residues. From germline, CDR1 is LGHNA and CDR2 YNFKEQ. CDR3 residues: CASSQGLVGLETQYF. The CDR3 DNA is TGTGCCAGCAGCCAAGGTCTAGTCGGTTTGGAGACCCAGTACTTC.

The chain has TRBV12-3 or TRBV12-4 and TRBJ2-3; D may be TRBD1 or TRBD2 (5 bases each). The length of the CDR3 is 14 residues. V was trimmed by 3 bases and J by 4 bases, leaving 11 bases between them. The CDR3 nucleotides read TGTGCCAGCAGTTTTGGGGGATCGGCAGATACGCAGTATTTT. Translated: CASSFGGSADTQYF.

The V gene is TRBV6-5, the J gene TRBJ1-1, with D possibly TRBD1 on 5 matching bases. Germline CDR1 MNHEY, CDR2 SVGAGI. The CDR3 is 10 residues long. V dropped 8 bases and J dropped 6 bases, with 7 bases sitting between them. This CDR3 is CASGGAEAFF. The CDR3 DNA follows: TGTGCCAGCGGGGGGGCTGAAGCTTTCTTT.

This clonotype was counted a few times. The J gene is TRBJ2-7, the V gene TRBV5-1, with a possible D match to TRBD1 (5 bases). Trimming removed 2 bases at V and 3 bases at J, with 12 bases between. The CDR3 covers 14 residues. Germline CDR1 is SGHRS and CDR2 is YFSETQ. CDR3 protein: CASSFDSLGYEQYF. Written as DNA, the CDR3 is TGCGCCAGCAGCTTTGACAGTTTGGGCTACGAGCAGTACTTC. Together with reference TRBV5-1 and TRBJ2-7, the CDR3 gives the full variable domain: KAGVTQTPRYLIKTRGQQVTLSCSPISGHRSVSWYQQTPGQGLQFLFEYFSETQRNKGNFPGRFSGRQFSNSRSEMNVSTLELGDSALYLCASSFDSLGYEQYFGPGTRLTVT.

The CDR3 is CASSPRLAGTSDTQYF. Written as DNA, the CDR3 is TGCGCCAGCAGCCCTAGACTAGCGGGGACATCAGATACGCAGTATTTT. The chain couples TRBV5-1 to TRBJ2-3; 11 nucleotides agree with TRBD2. J was trimmed by 4 bases and V by 4 bases; bases with no gene match: 8. Germline V gives CDR1 SGHRS, CDR2 YFSETQ. The CDR3 contains 16 residues.

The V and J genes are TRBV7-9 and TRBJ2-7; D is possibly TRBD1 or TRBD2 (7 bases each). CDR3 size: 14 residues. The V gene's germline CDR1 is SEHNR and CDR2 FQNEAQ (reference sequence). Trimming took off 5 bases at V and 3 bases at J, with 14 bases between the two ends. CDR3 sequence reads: CASSAAGTVYEQYF. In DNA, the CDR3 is TGTGCCAGCAGCGCAGCGGGGACAGTCTACGAGCAGTACTTC.

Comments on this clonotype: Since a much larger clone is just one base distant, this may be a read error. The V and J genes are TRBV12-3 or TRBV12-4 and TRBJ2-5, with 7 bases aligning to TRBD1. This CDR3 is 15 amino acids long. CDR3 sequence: CAGSFLQGNQETQYF. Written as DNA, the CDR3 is TGTGCCGGCAGTTTCCTACAGGGGAACCAAGAGACCCAGTACTTC.

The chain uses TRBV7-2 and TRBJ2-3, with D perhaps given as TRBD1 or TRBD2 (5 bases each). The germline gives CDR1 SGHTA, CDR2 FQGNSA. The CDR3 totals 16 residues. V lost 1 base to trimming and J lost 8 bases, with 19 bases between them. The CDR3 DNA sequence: TGTGCCAGCAGCTTAGGAGGAGGCCAGGGATGGGGTACGCAGTATTTT. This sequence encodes CASSLGGGQGWGTQYF.

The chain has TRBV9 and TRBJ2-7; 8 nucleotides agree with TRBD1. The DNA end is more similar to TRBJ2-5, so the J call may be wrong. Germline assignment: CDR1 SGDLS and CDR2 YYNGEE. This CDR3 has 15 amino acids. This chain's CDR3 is CASSIRTGRQETQYF. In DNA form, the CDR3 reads TGTGCCAGCAGCATCCGGACAGGGCGACAGGAGACCCAGTACTTC.

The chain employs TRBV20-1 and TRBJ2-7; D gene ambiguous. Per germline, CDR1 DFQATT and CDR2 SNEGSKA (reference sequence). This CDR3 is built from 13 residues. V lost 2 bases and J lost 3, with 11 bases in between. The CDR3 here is CSARSPRNYEQYF. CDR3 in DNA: TGCAGTGCTAGAAGCCCCCGCAACTACGAGCAGTACTTC.

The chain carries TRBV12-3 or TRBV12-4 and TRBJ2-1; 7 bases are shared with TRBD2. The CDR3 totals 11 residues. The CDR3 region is CADSAGNEQFF. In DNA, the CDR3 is TGTGCGGACTCAGCGGGAAATGAGCAGTTCTTC.

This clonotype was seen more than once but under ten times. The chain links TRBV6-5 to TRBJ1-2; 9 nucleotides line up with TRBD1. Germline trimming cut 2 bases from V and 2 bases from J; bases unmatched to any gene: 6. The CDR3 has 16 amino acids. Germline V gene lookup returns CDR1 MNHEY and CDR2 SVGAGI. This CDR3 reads CASSYRGQGTNYGYTF. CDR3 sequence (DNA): TGTGCCAGCAGTTACCGGGGACAGGGCACGAACTATGGCTACACCTTC.

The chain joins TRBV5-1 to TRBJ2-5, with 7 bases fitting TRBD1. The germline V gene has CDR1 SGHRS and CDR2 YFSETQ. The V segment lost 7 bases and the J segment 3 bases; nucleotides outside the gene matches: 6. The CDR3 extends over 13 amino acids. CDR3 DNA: TGCGCCAGCGGCGACAGGGTGGAAGAGACCCAGTACTTC. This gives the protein CASGDRVEETQYF.

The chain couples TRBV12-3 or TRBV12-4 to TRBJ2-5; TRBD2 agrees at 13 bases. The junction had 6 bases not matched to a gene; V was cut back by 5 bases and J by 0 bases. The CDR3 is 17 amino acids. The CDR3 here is CASSPGLAGNHQETQYF. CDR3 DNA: TGTGCCAGCAGTCCGGGACTAGCGGGAAACCACCAAGAGACCCAGTACTTC.

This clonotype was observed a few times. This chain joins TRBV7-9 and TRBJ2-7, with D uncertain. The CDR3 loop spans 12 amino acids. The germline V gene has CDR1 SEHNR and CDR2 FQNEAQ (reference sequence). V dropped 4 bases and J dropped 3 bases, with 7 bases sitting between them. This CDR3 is CASSYALYEQYF. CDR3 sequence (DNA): TGTGCCAGCAGCTATGCCCTCTACGAGCAGTACTTC.